The rows below give T cell receptor beta chains drawn from one sample of a study of chemoradiotherapy in HPV16-positive cancers. Measured with immunoSEQ multiplex PCR; TCRdb has only the in-frame clones, and not every one. The sample holds 25,000 to 35,000 clones; about 87% are singletons and the top ten take roughly 4.8%. The source material was blood, sampled from a patient who underwent chemoradiotherapy. These TCRs come from a human donor with HPV-associated anogenital cancer. The CDR3 runs from the conserved cysteine through the conserved F or W. Fields, in order: D gene, J gene, CDR3 length, clone size, V gene, CDR3 protein, CDR3 DNA. The D gene is left open where the match is weak. Expanded clones get a size class; other rows say once, few or many, or leave the size out.

d_call: -
j_call: TRBJ2-5
cdr3_length: 17
clone_size: once
v_call: TRBV4-2
cdr3_aa: CASSQGKGLNSGETQYF
cdr3_nt: TGTGCCAGCAGCCAAGGAAAAGGATTAAATAGTGGAGAGACCCAGTACTTC

d_call: -
j_call: TRBJ1-5
cdr3_length: 11
clone_size: -
v_call: TRBV2
cdr3_aa: CASSEAGPQHF
cdr3_nt: TGTGCCAGCAGTGAAGCAGGCCCCCAGCATTTT

d_call: -
j_call: TRBJ2-3
cdr3_length: 15
clone_size: -
v_call: TRBV5-4
cdr3_aa: CASSLGSRQEDTQYF
cdr3_nt: TGTGCCAGCAGCTTGGGGTCCCGACAGGAGGATACGCAGTATTTT

d_call: -
j_call: TRBJ2-1
cdr3_length: 13
clone_size: -
v_call: TRBV6-5
cdr3_aa: CASSWDTHNEQFF
cdr3_nt: TGTGCCAGCAGTTGGGACACGCACAATGAGCAGTTCTTC

d_call: TRBD1
j_call: TRBJ1-5
cdr3_length: 16
clone_size: few
v_call: TRBV5-6
cdr3_aa: CASSFGTGMEDQPQHF
cdr3_nt: TGTGCCAGCAGCTTTGGGACAGGGATGGAGGATCAGCCCCAGCATTTT

d_call: TRBD1
j_call: TRBJ1-2
cdr3_length: 14
clone_size: -
v_call: TRBV6-1
cdr3_aa: CASRTGDRDRGYTF
cdr3_nt: TGTGCCAGCAGAACCGGGGACAGGGACCGGGGCTACACCTTC

d_call: -
j_call: TRBJ2-7
cdr3_length: 12
clone_size: few
v_call: TRBV7-8
cdr3_aa: CASSQGRYEQYF
cdr3_nt: TGTGCCAGCAGTCAAGGAAGGTACGAGCAGTACTTC

d_call: TRBD1
j_call: TRBJ2-7
cdr3_length: 15
clone_size: -
v_call: TRBV4-2
cdr3_aa: CASSQEEQGAYEQYF
cdr3_nt: TGTGCCAGCAGCCAAGAAGAACAGGGGGCTTACGAGCAGTACTTC

d_call: TRBD2
j_call: TRBJ2-7
cdr3_length: 16
clone_size: -
v_call: TRBV19
cdr3_aa: CASSEGTGGEVYEQYF
cdr3_nt: TGTGCCAGTAGTGAGGGTACGGGAGGGGAGGTCTACGAGCAGTACTTC

d_call: -
j_call: TRBJ1-2
cdr3_length: 12
clone_size: -
v_call: TRBV6-4
cdr3_aa: CASSDPRQGLTF
cdr3_nt: TGTGCCAGCAGTGACCCTAGGCAGGGGCTCACCTTC

d_call: -
j_call: TRBJ2-2
cdr3_length: 13
clone_size: -
v_call: TRBV11-2
cdr3_aa: CASSSYREGELFF
cdr3_nt: TGTGCCAGCAGCTCCTATAGGGAAGGGGAGCTGTTTTTT

d_call: -
j_call: TRBJ2-7
cdr3_length: 13
clone_size: -
v_call: TRBV19
cdr3_aa: CASSLADSYEQYF
cdr3_nt: TGTGCCAGTAGTTTAGCGGACTCCTACGAGCAGTACTTC

d_call: TRBD2
j_call: TRBJ2-1
cdr3_length: 15
clone_size: -
v_call: TRBV2
cdr3_aa: CASVTTSGRAHEQFF
cdr3_nt: TGTGCCAGCGTAACGACTAGCGGGAGGGCCCATGAGCAGTTCTTC

d_call: TRBD1
j_call: TRBJ1-1
cdr3_length: 14
clone_size: -
v_call: TRBV5-8
cdr3_aa: CASNRQGINTEAFF
cdr3_nt: TGTGCCAGCAACAGACAGGGGATTAACACTGAAGCTTTCTTT

d_call: TRBD1
j_call: TRBJ1-6
cdr3_length: 13
clone_size: -
v_call: TRBV18
cdr3_aa: CASSSDRNSPLHF
cdr3_nt: TGTGCCAGCTCGTCGGACAGGAATTCACCCCTCCACTTT

d_call: TRBD1
j_call: TRBJ1-2
cdr3_length: 14
clone_size: -
v_call: TRBV6-6
cdr3_aa: CASSTPDRFYGYTF
cdr3_nt: TGTGCCAGCAGTACCCCGGACAGGTTCTATGGCTACACCTTC

d_call: TRBD1
j_call: TRBJ2-1
cdr3_length: 15
clone_size: -
v_call: TRBV7-6
cdr3_aa: CASSSRTGIRNEQFF
cdr3_nt: TGTGCCAGCAGCTCCAGGACAGGGATCCGCAATGAGCAGTTCTTC

d_call: TRBD2
j_call: TRBJ2-7
cdr3_length: 15
clone_size: -
v_call: TRBV5-1
cdr3_aa: CASSPVSSGNYEQYF
cdr3_nt: TGCGCCAGCAGCCCGGTGAGTAGCGGGAACTACGAGCAGTACTTC

d_call: -
j_call: TRBJ2-1
cdr3_length: 12
clone_size: -
v_call: TRBV6-1
cdr3_aa: CASSEGWSEQFF
cdr3_nt: TGTGCCAGCAGTGAGGGGTGGAGTGAGCAGTTCTTC

d_call: -
j_call: TRBJ1-5
cdr3_length: 16
clone_size: once
v_call: TRBV19
cdr3_aa: CASTSDGRNSNQPQHF
cdr3_nt: -

d_call: TRBD2
j_call: TRBJ2-1
cdr3_length: 17
clone_size: -
v_call: TRBV2
cdr3_aa: CASSENTSGYYDPEKFF
cdr3_nt: TGTGCCAGCAGTGAGAATACTAGCGGATACTATGATCCCGAAAAGTTCTTC

d_call: -
j_call: TRBJ1-2
cdr3_length: 11
clone_size: -
v_call: TRBV29-1
cdr3_aa: CSVDTGTGYTF
cdr3_nt: TGCAGCGTTGATACTGGTACTGGCTACACCTTC

d_call: -
j_call: TRBJ1-1
cdr3_length: 13
clone_size: -
v_call: TRBV14
cdr3_aa: CASSREVAGKAFF
cdr3_nt: TGTGCCAGCAGCCGAGAAGTGGCAGGGAAAGCTTTCTTT

d_call: -
j_call: TRBJ2-7
cdr3_length: 14
clone_size: -
v_call: TRBV5-1
cdr3_aa: CASSSTGRDYEQYF
cdr3_nt: TGCGCCAGCAGCTCGACCGGGAGAGACTACGAGCAGTACTTC

d_call: -
j_call: TRBJ2-7
cdr3_length: 12
clone_size: -
v_call: TRBV6-1
cdr3_aa: CASSGEPYEQYF
cdr3_nt: TGTGCCAGCAGTGGAGAACCCTACGAGCAGTACTTC

d_call: TRBD2
j_call: TRBJ2-3
cdr3_length: 16
clone_size: -
v_call: TRBV29-1
cdr3_aa: CSVELAGGPITDTQYF
cdr3_nt: TGCAGCGTTGAGTTAGCGGGGGGGCCCATCACAGATACGCAGTATTTT

d_call: TRBD1
j_call: TRBJ1-5
cdr3_length: 15
clone_size: -
v_call: TRBV6-1
cdr3_aa: CASSDRGYSNQPQHF
cdr3_nt: TGTGCCAGCAGTGACAGGGGGTATAGCAATCAGCCCCAGCATTTT

d_call: TRBD1
j_call: TRBJ2-2
cdr3_length: 14
clone_size: once
v_call: TRBV11-3
cdr3_aa: CASSPTGDAGELFF
cdr3_nt: TGTGCCAGCAGCCCGACAGGGGATGCCGGGGAGCTGTTTTTT

d_call: TRBD1
j_call: TRBJ2-7
cdr3_length: 18
clone_size: -
v_call: TRBV27
cdr3_aa: CASSLLHPPTGDGYEQYF
cdr3_nt: TGTGCCAGCAGTTTACTACACCCCCCGACAGGGGACGGCTACGAGCAGTACTTC

d_call: -
j_call: TRBJ2-2
cdr3_length: 14
clone_size: -
v_call: TRBV6-1
cdr3_aa: CASRTGANTGELFF
cdr3_nt: TGTGCCAGCAGGACCGGGGCGAACACCGGGGAGCTGTTTTTT

d_call: TRBD1
j_call: TRBJ2-5
cdr3_length: 16
clone_size: -
v_call: TRBV28
cdr3_aa: CASSAGSGQVQETQYF
cdr3_nt: TGTGCCAGCAGTGCAGGTTCGGGACAGGTCCAAGAGACCCAGTACTTC

d_call: TRBD1
j_call: TRBJ2-1
cdr3_length: 15
clone_size: -
v_call: TRBV15
cdr3_aa: CATSEVYRDSNEQFF
cdr3_nt: TGTGCCACCAGCGAGGTGTATCGGGACAGCAATGAGCAGTTCTTC

d_call: -
j_call: TRBJ1-1
cdr3_length: 15
clone_size: -
v_call: TRBV5-4
cdr3_aa: CASSLDSRGSTEAFF
cdr3_nt: TGTGCCAGCAGCTTGGATAGTAGGGGGAGCACTGAAGCTTTCTTT

d_call: -
j_call: TRBJ1-4
cdr3_length: 15
clone_size: -
v_call: TRBV9
cdr3_aa: CASSVGTLSNEKLFF
cdr3_nt: TGTGCCAGCAGCGTAGGGACACTAAGTAATGAAAAACTGTTTTTT

d_call: -
j_call: TRBJ2-1
cdr3_length: 14
clone_size: -
v_call: TRBV11-3
cdr3_aa: CASSLDPWGYEQFF
cdr3_nt: TGTGCCAGCAGCTTAGATCCTTGGGGTTATGAGCAGTTCTTC

d_call: TRBD1
j_call: TRBJ2-7
cdr3_length: 20
clone_size: few
v_call: TRBV2
cdr3_aa: CASSEAWDRDRYYPTYEQYF
cdr3_nt: TGTGCCAGCAGTGAAGCGTGGGACAGGGACCGCTACTATCCAACCTACGAGCAGTACTTC